Sequencing of this TCR beta chain was carried out in a study of cytotoxic CD8 clonotypes in ibrutinib-treated CLL. Assay: immunoSEQ multiplex PCR; the TCRdb copy retains only in-frame clones and omits some. The table lists 200,000 to 250,000 clones, roughly three quarters of them singletons. Germline CDR1 SQVTM, CDR2 ANQGSEA. V was pared by 8 bases and J by 11 bases, with 25 bases between. The length of the CDR3 is 14 residues. The sample was PBMCs, taken after 12 months of ibrutinib treatment. The TCR sequence derives from a human donor with chronic lymphocytic leukemia. The chain combines TRBV29-1 with TRBJ1-5; D perhaps matches TRBD1 (5 bases). The CDR3 sequence: CSRRGRTVQSAQHF. Written as DNA, the CDR3 is TGCAGCCGGAGGGGTAGGACGGTCCAATCAGCCCAGCATTTT.